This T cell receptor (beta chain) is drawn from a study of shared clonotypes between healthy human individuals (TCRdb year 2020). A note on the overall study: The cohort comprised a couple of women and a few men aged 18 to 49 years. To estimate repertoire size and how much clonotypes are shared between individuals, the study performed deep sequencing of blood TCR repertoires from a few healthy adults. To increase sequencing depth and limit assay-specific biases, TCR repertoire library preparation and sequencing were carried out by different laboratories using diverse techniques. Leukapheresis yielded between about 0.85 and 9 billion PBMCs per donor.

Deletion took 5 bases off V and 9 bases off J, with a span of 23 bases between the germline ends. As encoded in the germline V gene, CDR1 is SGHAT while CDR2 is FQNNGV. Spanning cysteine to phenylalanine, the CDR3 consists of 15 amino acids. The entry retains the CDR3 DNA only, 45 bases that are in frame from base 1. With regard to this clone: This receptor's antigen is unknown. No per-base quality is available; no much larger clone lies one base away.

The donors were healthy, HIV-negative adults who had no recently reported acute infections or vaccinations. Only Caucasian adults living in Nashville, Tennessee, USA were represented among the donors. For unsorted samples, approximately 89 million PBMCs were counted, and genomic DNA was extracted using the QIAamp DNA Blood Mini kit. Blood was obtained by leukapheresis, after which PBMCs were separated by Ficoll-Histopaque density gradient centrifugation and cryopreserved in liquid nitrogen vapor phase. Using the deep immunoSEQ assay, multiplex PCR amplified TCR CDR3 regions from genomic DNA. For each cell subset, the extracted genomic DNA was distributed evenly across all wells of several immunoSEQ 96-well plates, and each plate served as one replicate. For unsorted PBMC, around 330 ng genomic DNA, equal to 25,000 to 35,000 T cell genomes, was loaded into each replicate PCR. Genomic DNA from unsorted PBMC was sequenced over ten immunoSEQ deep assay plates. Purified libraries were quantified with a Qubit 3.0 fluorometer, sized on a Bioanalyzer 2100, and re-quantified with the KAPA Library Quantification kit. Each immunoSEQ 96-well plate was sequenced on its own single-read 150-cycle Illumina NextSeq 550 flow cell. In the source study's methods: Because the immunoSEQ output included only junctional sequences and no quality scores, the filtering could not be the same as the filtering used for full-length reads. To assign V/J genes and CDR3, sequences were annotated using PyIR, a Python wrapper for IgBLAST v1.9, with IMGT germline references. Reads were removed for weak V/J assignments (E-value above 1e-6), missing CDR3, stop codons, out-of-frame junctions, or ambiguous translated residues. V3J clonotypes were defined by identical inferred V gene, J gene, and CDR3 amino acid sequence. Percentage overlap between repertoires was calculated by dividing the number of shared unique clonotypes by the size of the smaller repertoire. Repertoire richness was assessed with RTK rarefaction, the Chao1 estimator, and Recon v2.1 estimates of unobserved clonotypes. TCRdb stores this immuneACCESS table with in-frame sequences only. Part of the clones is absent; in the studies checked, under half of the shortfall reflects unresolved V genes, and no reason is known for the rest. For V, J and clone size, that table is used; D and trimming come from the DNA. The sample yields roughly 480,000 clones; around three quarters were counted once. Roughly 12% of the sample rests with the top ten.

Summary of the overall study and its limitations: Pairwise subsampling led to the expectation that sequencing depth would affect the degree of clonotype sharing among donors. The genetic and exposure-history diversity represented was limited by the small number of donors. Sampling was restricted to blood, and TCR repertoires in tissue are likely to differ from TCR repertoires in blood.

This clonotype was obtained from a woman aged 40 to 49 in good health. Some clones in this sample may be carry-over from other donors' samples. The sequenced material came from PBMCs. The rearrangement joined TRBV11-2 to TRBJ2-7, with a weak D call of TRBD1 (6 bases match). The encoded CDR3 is CASSQRTGTTGVQYF. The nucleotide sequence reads TGTGCCAGCAGCCAACGTACCGGGACAACCGGTGTGCAGTACTTC.